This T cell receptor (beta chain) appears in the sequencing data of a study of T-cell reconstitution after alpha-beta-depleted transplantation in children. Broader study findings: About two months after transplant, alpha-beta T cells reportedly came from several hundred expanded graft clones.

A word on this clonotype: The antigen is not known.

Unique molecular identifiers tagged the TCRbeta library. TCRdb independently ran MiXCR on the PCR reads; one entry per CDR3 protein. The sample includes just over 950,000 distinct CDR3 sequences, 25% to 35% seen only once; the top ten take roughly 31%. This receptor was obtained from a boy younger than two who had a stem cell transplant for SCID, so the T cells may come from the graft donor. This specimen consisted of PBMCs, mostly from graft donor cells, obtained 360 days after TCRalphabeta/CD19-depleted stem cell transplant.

CDR3 sequence: CASSVRFPGELFF. The DNA for the CDR3 is TGTGCCAGCAGCGTAAGGTTCCCCGGGGAGCTGTTTTTT. The V call is TRBV9, the J call TRBJ2-2; no reliable D call. Germline V gives CDR1 SGDLS, CDR2 YYNGEE. The CDR3 runs to 13 residues. The V and J ends lost 1 base and 6 bases respectively, with 7 bases between them.